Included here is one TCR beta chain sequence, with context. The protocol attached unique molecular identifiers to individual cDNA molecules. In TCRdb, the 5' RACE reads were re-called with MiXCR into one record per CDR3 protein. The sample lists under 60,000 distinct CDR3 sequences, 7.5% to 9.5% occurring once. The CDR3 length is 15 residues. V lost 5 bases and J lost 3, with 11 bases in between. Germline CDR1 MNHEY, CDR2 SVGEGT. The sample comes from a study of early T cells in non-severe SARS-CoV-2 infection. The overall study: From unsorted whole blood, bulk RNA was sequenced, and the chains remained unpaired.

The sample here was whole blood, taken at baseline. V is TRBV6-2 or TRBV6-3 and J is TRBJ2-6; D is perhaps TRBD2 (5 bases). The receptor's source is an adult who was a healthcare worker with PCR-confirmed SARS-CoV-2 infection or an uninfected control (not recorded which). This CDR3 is CASSPPGYGANVLTF. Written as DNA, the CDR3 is TGTGCCAGCAGTCCCCCGGGGTATGGGGCCAACGTCCTGACTTTC.